This T cell receptor beta chain was sequenced during a study of cytomegalovirus exposure and HLA in healthy donors. The germline CDR1 and CDR2 sequences are SGDLS and YYNGEE. The CDR3 is 15 amino acids. Trimming cost V 6 bases and J 0 bases, with 10 bases left between them. Findings of the study overall: Earlier analysis found most TCR beta V segments productive about 90% or about 30% of the time. Based on reports, TCR beta sequences accurately predicted HLA-A and HLA-B alleles for most subjects.

All the people who gave samples were healthy bone marrow donors. With 60 Vbeta and 13 Jbeta primers, the PCR was carried out. The method was immunoSEQ multiplex PCR; TCRdb's version includes in-frame clones alone and lacks a portion of them. The sample yields around 120,000 clones, 65% to 85% seen once. Worth noting for this clone: Its antigen is not known.

This receptor was taken from a man aged 45-65 years in good health and CMV-seronegative. The material sequenced was PBMCs. The chain couples TRBV9 to TRBJ2-6, with TRBD1 as a possible D gene (5 bases). The CDR3 coding sequence is TGTGCCAGCACCGACAGCTACTCTGGGGCCAACGTCCTGACTTTC. Translated: CASTDSYSGANVLTF.